The source of this TCR beta chain is a study of blood T cells in healthy people across ages. The people who gave samples were healthy Caucasians from Russia, aged roughly 6 to 95. Study-wide findings and caveats: Long-lived and aged donors differed, with more naive CD4+ cells and higher diversity in the long-lived.

Trimming cost V 5 bases and J 6 bases; bases outside gene matches: 11. This CDR3 is built from 15 residues. Germline assignment: CDR1 DFQATT and CDR2 SNEGSKA (reference sequence). Sample-barcoded 5' priming and a J-beta primer mix drove a second PCR of roughly 6 to 12 cycles. Researchers report that each sample yielded at least 3 million CDR3-containing paired-end reads. MiXCR, run by TCRdb on the 5' RACE reads, gives a single entry per CDR3 protein. The sample consists of some 760,000 distinct CDR3 sequences, just under 25% of them appearing once. Concerning this clonotype: Its specificity is not known.

The sample was also reused in another study, on T cells of mothers and their children. That work adds: Each mother yielded more than 8 million TCR beta CDR3 reads. Each child yielded several million reads.

The receptor was derived from a boy aged 5-17 years in good health. The V call is TRBV20-1, the J call TRBJ2-1; 9 nucleotides line up with TRBD2. What was sequenced was blood. In DNA form, the CDR3 reads TGCAGTGCTCCGGGGGTACTAGCGGGTCTCAATGAGCAGTTCTTC. As protein: CSAPGVLAGLNEQFF.